The 15 T cell receptor beta chains presented below share a single source sample, sequenced in a study of shared T cell receptors in the human thymus. Libraries were prepared by immunoSEQ multiplex PCR; TCRdb keeps only in-frame clonotypes and omits some of them. In the table there are approximately 400,000 clones, about 95% of which are singletons. Sequences were obtained from thymocytes. The receptors come from a human donor.

In this sample, this clone turned up once. This chain connects TRBV9 to TRBJ1-2; the D is unclear. The germline CDR1 and CDR2 sequences are SGDLS and YYNGEE. The V and J ends lost 0 bases and 7 bases respectively, with 10 bases between them. This CDR3 is 13 amino acids long. In DNA, the CDR3 is TGTGCCAGCAGCGTAGAAGGGCACCGTGGCTACACCTTC. It translates to CASSVEGHRGYTF.

A single count supports this clone. The chain carries TRBV5-6 and TRBJ2-3, with D hard to call. V lost 0 bases to trimming and J lost 6 bases, with 5 bases between them. This CDR3 is built from 12 residues. Germline V gives CDR1 SGHDT, CDR2 YYEEEE. The CDR3 DNA is TGTGCCAGCAGCTTGGGCAGGGATACGCAGTATTTT. Translated, it gives CASSLGRDTQYF.

A word on this clone: Germline is not matched at one junction end, which may reflect a read error. The chain joins TRBV7-7 to TRBJ2-1; D gene ambiguous. The CDR3 covers 15 residues. Germline values: CDR1 SSHAT, CDR2 FNYEAQ (reference sequence). CDR3 sequence: CASSPIEIGYNEQFF. The CDR3, as DNA: TGTGCTAGCAGCCCCATTGAAATAGGGTACAATGAGCAGTTCTTC.

The V gene is TRBV6-1, the J gene TRBJ1-3; maybe TRBD1 (5 bases). The CDR3 has 15 amino acids. Germline V gene lookup returns CDR1 MNHNS and CDR2 SASEGT. Between the trimmed V and J ends, which lost 6 bases and 0 bases, there was a span of 12 bases. The CDR3 DNA reads as TGTGCCAGCAGGGGCAGGGTTAGCTCTGGAAACACCATATATTTT. It codes for CASRGRVSSGNTIYF.

CDR3 nucleotides: TGTGCCAGCAGCAGTATGGGGGGTTGGCGGGAGTTCTACAATGAGCAGTTCTTC. This encodes CASSSMGGWREFYNEQFF. The rearrangement joins TRBV21-1 to TRBJ2-1; TRBD2, the table's D call, was not compared with the DNA. TRBV21-1 has pseudogene status. The CDR3 runs to 18 residues.

This clone has just one count. Different DNA sequences within this sample yield the same CDR3. The rearrangement uses TRBV27 and TRBJ2-7; D may be TRBD1 or TRBD2 (5 bases each). This CDR3 comprises 12 residues. Between the trimmed V and J ends, which lost 2 bases and 4 bases, there was a span of 6 bases. The germline gives CDR1 MNHEY, CDR2 SMNVEV (reference sequence). CDR3 DNA: TGTGCCAGCAGTTTAGAGGGGTACGAGCAGTACTTC. Translating it yields CASSLEGYEQYF.

V is TRBV27 and J is TRBJ1-2; 11 nucleotides align to TRBD1. The CDR3 consists of 16 residues. Germline CDR1 reads MNHEY; CDR2 reads SMNVEV (reference sequence). Germline trimming cut 7 bases from V and 8 bases from J; bases unmatched to any gene: 15. CDR3 region: CASTSGQGESCRGYTF. The CDR3, as DNA: TGTGCCAGCACCTCGGGACAGGGGGAAAGTTGTCGAGGCTACACCTTC.

The chain combines TRBV18 with TRBJ1-2; D is perhaps TRBD1 (5 bases). The germline CDR1 and CDR2 sequences are KGHSH and LQKENI. V was shortened by 3 bases and J by 2 bases, with 16 bases between the two germline ends. This CDR3 contains 16 residues. The CDR3 loop reads CASSPPARGRNYGYTF. The CDR3 bases are TGTGCCAGCTCACCCCCGGCGCGGGGGAGGAACTATGGCTACACCTTC.

The chain links TRBV21-1 to TRBJ1-2. TRBV21-1 is marked as a pseudogene. This CDR3 spans 15 amino acids. The CDR3: CASSKAGGPKDGYTF. Written as DNA, the CDR3 is TGTGCCAGCAGCAAAGCGGGAGGGCCCAAGGATGGCTACACCTTC.

The chain links TRBV10-3 to TRBJ2-7, with TRBD2 matching over 7 bases. The CDR3 contains 14 residues. Germline assignment: CDR1 ENHRY and CDR2 SYGVKD. J gave up 4 bases and V 8 bases, and 11 bases lay outside the gene matches. CDR3 coding DNA: TGTGCCATCCGAGGGCTAGCGGATAGTTACGAGCAGTACTTC. Translated: CAIRGLADSYEQYF.

The chain has TRBV2 and TRBJ2-7; D uncertain. V was trimmed by 2 bases and J by 4 bases, leaving 9 bases between them. The CDR3 length is 13 residues. Germline V CDR1 and CDR2: SNHLY, FYNNEI. CDR3 DNA sequence: TGTGCCAGCAGTGAATTCTCGGAGTACGAGCAGTACTTC. Translation: CASSEFSEYEQYF. Looking up the rest from reference TRBV2 and TRBJ2-7 gives the full variable domain: EPEVTQTPSHQVTQMGQEVILRCVPISNHLYFYWYRQILGQKVEFLVSFYNNEISEKSEIFDDQFSVERPDGSNFTLKIRSTKLEDSAMYFCASSEFSEYEQYFGPGTRLTVT.

CDR3 nucleotide sequence: TGCGCCAGCAGCTTGGATCCCGGGAGATCCTACGAGCAGTACTTC. Translating it yields CASSLDPGRSYEQYF. The chain carries TRBV5-1 and TRBJ2-7; possible D gene TRBD2, 6 bases. The germline CDR1 and CDR2 sequences are SGHRS and YFSETQ. There are 15 residues in the CDR3. V shed 0 bases and J shed 1 base, with 11 bases lying between them.

This clone was counted a few times. The V and J genes are TRBV29-1 and TRBJ1-1; D is uncertain. The CDR3 is made up of 12 amino acids. Looked up from germline, CDR1 is SQVTM and CDR2 is ANQGSEA. V shed 7 bases and J shed 2 bases, with 11 bases lying between them. The CDR3 protein is CSAKDRNTEAFF. CDR3 nucleotide sequence: TGCAGCGCTAAGGACCGAAACACTGAAGCTTTCTTT.

The sample holds one count of this clone. The genes are TRBV7-3 and TRBJ2-1, with 10 positions matching TRBD2. The CDR3 sequence is 14 residues long. V dropped 2 bases and J dropped 9; count of bases not matched to a gene: 4. The germline gives CDR1 SGHTA, CDR2 FQGTGA. CDR3 nucleotides: TGTGCCAGCAGCTTAGGGACTAGCGAAAGTGAGCAGTTCTTC. Amino acids: CASSLGTSESEQFF.

This sequence joins TRBV15 and TRBJ2-1; D is unresolved. With 1 base removed from V and 1 base from J, the gap between germline ends came to 8 bases. CDR1 and CDR2 from the germline V gene are LNHNV and YYDKDF (reference sequence). The CDR3 is made up of 15 amino acids. The CDR3 bases are TGTGCCACCAGCAGAGTTAAAGGGTCCTACAATGAGCAGTTCTTC. This sequence encodes CATSRVKGSYNEQFF.